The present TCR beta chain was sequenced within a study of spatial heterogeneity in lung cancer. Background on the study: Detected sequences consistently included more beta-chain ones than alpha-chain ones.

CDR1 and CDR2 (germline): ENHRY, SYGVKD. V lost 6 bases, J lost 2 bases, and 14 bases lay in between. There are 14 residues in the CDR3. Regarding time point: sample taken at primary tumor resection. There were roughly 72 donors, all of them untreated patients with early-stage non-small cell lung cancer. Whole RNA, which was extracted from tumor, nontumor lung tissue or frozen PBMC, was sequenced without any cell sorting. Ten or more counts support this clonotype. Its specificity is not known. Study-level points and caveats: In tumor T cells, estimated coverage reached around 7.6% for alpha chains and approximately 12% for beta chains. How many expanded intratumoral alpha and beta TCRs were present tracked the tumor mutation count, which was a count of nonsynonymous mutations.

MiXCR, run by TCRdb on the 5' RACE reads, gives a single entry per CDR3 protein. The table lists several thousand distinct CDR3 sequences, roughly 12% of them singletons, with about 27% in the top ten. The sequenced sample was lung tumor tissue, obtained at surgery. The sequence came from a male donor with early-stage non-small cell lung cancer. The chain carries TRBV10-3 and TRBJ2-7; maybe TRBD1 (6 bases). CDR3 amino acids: CAIRSPGEAYEQYF. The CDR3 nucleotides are TGTGCCATCAGGTCCCCAGGGGAAGCCTACGAGCAGTACTTC.